The T cell receptor beta chain under discussion was sequenced for a study of shared clonotypes between healthy human individuals. Between the trimmed V and J ends, which lost 1 base and 4 bases, there was a span of 12 bases. This CDR3 is built from 15 residues. Germline assignment: CDR1 PRHDT and CDR2 FYEKMQ (reference sequence). Naive CD8 cells lacked CD45RO, underwent positive selection for CCR7 and left out terminally differentiated effector memory CD45RA+ cells. The data were produced by immunoSEQ multiplex PCR, yet TCRdb's version contains in-frame clones alone and is incomplete. Altogether under 2,000,000 clones are present, around 96% being singletons, with the ten largest covering approximately 1.2%.

The V gene is TRBV13, the J gene TRBJ2-3, with D hard to call. This receptor was identified in a man aged 18 to 29 in good health. Material: naive CD8+ T cells sorted from blood. CDR3 protein: CASSLEEDGADTQYF. In DNA form, the CDR3 reads TGTGCCAGCAGCTTAGAGGAAGACGGCGCAGATACGCAGTATTTT.